This T cell receptor (beta chain) was recovered during a study of T cell responses to AZD1222 COVID-19 vaccine. Germline trimming cut 0 bases from V and 3 bases from J; bases unmatched to any gene: 8. CDR1 and CDR2 (germline): MNHEY, SVGAGI. The CDR3 has 16 amino acids. Produced via immunoSEQ multiplex PCR; TCRdb's table is partial and in-frame only. This sample yields about 150,000 clones, of which over 75% are seen a single time; 6.9% belongs to the top ten. Study-wide results and limits: The breadth and depth of Spike-specific TCRs increased once two AZD1222 doses had been given. Clonal diversity was possibly underestimated, and the donors were mostly white British, with more females. Repertoire sampling was restricted to post-peak T cell response timepoints. Baseline seropositivity characterized only a handful of AZD1222 recipients.

Comment on this clone: No antigen is known for it.

V usage is TRBV6-5 and J usage is TRBJ2-7, with 7 bases matching TRBD1. The clonotype originates from an adult in good health. The starting material was peripheral blood, obtained on day 0 of AZD1222 vaccination. This chain's CDR3 is CASSYSTGQRFYEQYF. The CDR3 DNA sequence: TGTGCCAGCAGTTACTCAACGGGACAGAGATTCTACGAGCAGTACTTC.